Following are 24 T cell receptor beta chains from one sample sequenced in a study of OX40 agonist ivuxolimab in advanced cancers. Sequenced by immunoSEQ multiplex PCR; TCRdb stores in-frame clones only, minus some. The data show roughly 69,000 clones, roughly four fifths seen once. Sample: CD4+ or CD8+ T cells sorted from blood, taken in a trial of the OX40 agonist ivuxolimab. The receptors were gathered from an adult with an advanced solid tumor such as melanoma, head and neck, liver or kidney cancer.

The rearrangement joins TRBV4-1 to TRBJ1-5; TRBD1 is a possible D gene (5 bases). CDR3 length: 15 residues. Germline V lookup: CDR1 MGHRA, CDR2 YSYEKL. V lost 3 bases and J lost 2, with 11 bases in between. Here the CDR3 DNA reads TGCGCCAGCAGCCAGAGAGGGGCGGGCAATCAGCCCCAGCATTTT. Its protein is CASSQRGAGNQPQHF.

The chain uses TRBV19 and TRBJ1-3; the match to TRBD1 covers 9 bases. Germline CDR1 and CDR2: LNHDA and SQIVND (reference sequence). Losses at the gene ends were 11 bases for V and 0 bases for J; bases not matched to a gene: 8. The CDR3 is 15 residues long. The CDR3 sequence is CASSGQGLSGNTIYF. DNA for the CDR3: TGTGCCTCCTCAGGACAGGGGCTCTCTGGAAACACCATATATTTT.

The CDR3 region has the DNA TGTGCCAGCAGCGTGACACCATACAATGAGCAGTTCTTC. This codes for CASSVTPYNEQFF. This chain joins TRBV9 and TRBJ2-1; unclear D gene. The CDR3 contains 13 residues. V shed 2 bases and J shed 4 bases, with 7 bases lying between them. Germline-derived CDR1 and CDR2 are SGDLS and YYNGEE.

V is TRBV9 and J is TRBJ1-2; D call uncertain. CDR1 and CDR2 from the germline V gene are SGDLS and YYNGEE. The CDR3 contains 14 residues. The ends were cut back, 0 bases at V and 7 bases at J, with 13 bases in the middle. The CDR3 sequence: CASSVGFAVAGYTF. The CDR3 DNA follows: TGTGCCAGCAGCGTAGGGTTCGCGGTCGCTGGCTACACCTTC. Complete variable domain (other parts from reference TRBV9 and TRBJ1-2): DSGVTQTPKHLITATGQRVTLRCSPRSGDLSVYWYQQSLDQGLQFLIQYYNGEERAKGNILERFSAQQFPDLHSELNLSSLELGDSALYFCASSVGFAVAGYTFGSGTRLTVV.

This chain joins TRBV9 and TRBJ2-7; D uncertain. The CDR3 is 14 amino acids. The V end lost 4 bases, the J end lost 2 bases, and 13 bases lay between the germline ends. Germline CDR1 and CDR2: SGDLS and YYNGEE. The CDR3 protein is CASSPDHVAYEQYF. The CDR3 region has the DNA TGTGCCAGCAGCCCCGACCACGTAGCCTACGAGCAGTACTTC. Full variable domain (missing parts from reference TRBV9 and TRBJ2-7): DSGVTQTPKHLITATGQRVTLRCSPRSGDLSVYWYQQSLDQGLQFLIQYYNGEERAKGNILERFSAQQFPDLHSELNLSSLELGDSALYFCASSPDHVAYEQYFGPGTRLTVT.

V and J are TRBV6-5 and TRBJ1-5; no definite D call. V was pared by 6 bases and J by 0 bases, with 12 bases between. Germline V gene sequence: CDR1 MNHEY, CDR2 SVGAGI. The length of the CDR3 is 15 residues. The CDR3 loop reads CASSQRAYSNQPQHF. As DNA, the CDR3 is TGTGCCAGCAGCCAGAGAGCGTATAGCAATCAGCCCCAGCATTTT.

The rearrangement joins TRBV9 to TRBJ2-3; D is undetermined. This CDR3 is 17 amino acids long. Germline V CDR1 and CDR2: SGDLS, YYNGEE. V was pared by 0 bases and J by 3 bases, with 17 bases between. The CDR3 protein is CASSVGNVDPRTDTQYF. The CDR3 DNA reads TGTGCCAGCAGCGTAGGAAATGTGGACCCGAGAACAGATACGCAGTATTTT.

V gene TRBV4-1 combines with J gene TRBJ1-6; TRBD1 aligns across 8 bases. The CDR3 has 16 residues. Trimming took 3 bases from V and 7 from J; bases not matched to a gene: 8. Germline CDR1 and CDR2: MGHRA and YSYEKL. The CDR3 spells CASSQQTGAANSPLHF. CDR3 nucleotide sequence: TGCGCCAGCAGCCAGCAGACAGGGGCGGCCAATTCACCCCTCCACTTT.

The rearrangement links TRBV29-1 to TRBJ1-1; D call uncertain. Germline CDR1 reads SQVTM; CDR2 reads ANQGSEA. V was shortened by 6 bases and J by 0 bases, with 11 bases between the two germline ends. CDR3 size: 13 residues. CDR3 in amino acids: CSVAAAMNTEAFF. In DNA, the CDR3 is TGCAGCGTCGCTGCGGCGATGAACACTGAAGCTTTCTTT.

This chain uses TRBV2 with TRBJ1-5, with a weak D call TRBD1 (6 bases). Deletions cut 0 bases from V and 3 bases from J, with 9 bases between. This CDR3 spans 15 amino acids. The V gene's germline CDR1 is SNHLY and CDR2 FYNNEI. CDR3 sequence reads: CASSEARTVNQPQHF. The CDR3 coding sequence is TGTGCCAGCAGTGAAGCGCGGACAGTCAATCAGCCCCAGCATTTT.

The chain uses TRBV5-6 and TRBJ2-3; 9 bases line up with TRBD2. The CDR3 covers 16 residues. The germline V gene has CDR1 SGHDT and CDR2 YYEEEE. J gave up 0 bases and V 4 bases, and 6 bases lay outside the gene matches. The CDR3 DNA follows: TGTGCCAGCAGCGCCAGCGGGGGGAGGAGCACAGATACGCAGTATTTT. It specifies CASSASGGRSTDTQYF.

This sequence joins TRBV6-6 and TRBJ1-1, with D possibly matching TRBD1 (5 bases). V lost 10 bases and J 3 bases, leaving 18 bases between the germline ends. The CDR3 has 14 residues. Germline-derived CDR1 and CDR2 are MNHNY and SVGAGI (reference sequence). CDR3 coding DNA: TGTGCCACACATTCGGGGGTTGGGCACACTGAAGCTTTCTTT. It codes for CATHSGVGHTEAFF.

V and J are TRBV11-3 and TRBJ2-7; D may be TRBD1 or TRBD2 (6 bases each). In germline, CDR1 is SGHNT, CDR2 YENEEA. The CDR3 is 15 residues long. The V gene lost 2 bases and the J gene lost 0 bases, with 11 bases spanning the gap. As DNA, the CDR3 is TGTGCCAGCAGCTTACGAGGGGGGTCCTCCTACGAGCAGTACTTC. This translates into CASSLRGGSSYEQYF.

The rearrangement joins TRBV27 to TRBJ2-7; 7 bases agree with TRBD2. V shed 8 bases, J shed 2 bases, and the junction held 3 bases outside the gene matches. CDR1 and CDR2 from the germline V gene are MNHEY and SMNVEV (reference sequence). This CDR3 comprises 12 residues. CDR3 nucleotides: TGTGCCAGCCTGGGGGGGGCCTACGAGCAGTACTTC. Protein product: CASLGGAYEQYF.

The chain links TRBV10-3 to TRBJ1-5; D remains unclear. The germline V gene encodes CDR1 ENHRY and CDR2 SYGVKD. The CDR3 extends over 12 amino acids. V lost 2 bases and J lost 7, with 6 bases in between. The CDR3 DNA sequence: TGTGCCATCAGTGAGATGGGGCAGCCCCAGCATTTT. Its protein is CAISEMGQPQHF.

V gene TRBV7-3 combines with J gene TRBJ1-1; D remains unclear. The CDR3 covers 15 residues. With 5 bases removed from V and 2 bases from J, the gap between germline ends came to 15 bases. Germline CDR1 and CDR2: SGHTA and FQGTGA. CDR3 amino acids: CASSPLSGRNTEAFF. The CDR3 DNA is TGTGCCAGCAGCCCTTTGTCTGGGCGTAACACTGAAGCTTTCTTT.

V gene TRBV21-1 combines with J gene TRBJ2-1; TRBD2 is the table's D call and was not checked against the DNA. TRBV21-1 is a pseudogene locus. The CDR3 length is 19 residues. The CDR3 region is CASSKSPLRTSGTYNEQFF. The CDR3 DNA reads TGTGCCAGCAGCAAAAGTCCCCTCCGGACTAGCGGGACCTACAATGAGCAGTTCTTC.

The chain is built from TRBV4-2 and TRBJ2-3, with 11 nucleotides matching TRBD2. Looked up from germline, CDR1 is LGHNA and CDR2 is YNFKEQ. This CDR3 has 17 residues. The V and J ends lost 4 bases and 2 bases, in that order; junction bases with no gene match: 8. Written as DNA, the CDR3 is TGTGCCAGCAGCCTATTAGGACTAGCGGGCTACACAGATACGCAGTATTTT. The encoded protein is CASSLLGLAGYTDTQYF.

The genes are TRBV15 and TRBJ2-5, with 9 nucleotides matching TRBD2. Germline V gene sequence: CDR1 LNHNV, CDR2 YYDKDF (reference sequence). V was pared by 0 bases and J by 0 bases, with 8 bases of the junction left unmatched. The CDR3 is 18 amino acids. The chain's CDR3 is CATSRERASGAYQETQYF. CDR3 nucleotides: TGTGCCACCAGCAGAGAGCGGGCTAGCGGGGCCTACCAAGAGACCCAGTACTTC.

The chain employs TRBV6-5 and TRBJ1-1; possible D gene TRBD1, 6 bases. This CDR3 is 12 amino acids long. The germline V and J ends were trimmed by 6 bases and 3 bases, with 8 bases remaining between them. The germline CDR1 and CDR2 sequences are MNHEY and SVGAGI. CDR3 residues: CASSNRDTEAFF. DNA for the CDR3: TGTGCCAGCAGCAACAGGGACACTGAAGCTTTCTTT.

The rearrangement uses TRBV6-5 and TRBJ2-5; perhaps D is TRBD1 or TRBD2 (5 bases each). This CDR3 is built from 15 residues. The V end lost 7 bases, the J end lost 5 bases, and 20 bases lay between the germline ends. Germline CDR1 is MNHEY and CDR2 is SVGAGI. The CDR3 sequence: CASNNAGTTRETQYF. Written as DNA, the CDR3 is TGTGCCAGCAATAACGCCGGGACCACCCGGGAGACCCAGTACTTC.

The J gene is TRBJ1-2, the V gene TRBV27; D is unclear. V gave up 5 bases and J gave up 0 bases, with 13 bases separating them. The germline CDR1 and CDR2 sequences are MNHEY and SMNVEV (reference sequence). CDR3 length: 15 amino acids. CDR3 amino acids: CASSPTREANYGYTF. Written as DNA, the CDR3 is TGTGCCAGCAGTCCGACCCGGGAAGCTAACTATGGCTACACCTTC.

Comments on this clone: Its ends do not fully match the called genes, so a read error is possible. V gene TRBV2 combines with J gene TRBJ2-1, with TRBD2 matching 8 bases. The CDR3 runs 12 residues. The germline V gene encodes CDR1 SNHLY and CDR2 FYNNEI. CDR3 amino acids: CASSESGTSILF. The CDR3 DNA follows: TGTGCCAGCAGTGAAAGTGGGACTAGTATTCTCTTC.

The CDR3 region is CASRRTGRETQYF. CDR3 nucleotides: TGTGCCAGCAGGCGGACAGGTCGGGAGACCCAGTACTTC. V gene TRBV13 combines with J gene TRBJ2-5; 7 nucleotides line up with TRBD1. V was pared by 6 bases and J by 5 bases, with 6 bases of the junction left unmatched. The CDR3 has 13 residues. From germline, CDR1 is PRHDT and CDR2 FYEKMQ (reference sequence).